This TCR beta chain was profiled in a study of shared clonotypes between healthy human individuals. On this clone itself: Its antigen remains unidentified.

Healthy and HIV-negative, the adult donors had no recent acute infections or vaccinations. A split of CD4+ cells into CD45RA+ naive and CD45RA-negative memory subsets was performed. Libraries were prepared by immunoSEQ multiplex PCR; TCRdb keeps only in-frame clonotypes and omits some of them. The sample records roughly 700,000 clones, approximately 79% being singletons. Study findings and constraints: Owing to a small donor count, the genetic and exposure-history diversity represented was limited. When compared with the clonotypes that were shared by all four sorted-subset donors, the non-shared clonotypes turned out to have lower generation probabilities.

The sequenced material came from memory CD4+ T cells sorted from blood. Sample subset: CD45RA-negative fraction. This clonotype was obtained from a woman in her twenties or thirties in good health.

CDR3 in amino acids: CASSRDRARNEQFF. The CDR3 DNA is TGTGCCAGCAGCCGGGACAGGGCAAGGAATGAGCAGTTCTTC. The chain recombines TRBV6-5 with TRBJ2-1, with TRBD1 matching over 9 bases. CDR3 length equals 14 residues. CDR1 MNHEY and CDR2 SVGAGI come from the germline V gene. The V segment lost 6 bases and the J segment 7 bases; nucleotides outside the gene matches: 7.